What follows are 2 T cell receptor beta chains derived from one specimen sequenced in a study of T cell changes during pregnancy in multiple sclerosis. Profiling relied on immunoSEQ multiplex PCR, and the TCRdb table lists in-frame clones only, not all of them. Seen here are some 43,000 clones, about 92% observed once, and the top ten hold approximately 11%. Here the sequenced sample was CD8+ T cells from peripheral blood mononuclear cells, taken in the first trimester of pregnancy. Source of these receptors: a female donor with multiple sclerosis, enrolled in a pregnancy study.

The genes are TRBV6-5 and TRBJ2-7; TRBD1 aligns across 8 bases. The CDR3 is made up of 13 amino acids. CDR1 and CDR2 (germline): MNHEY, SVGAGI. The V and J ends lost 2 bases and 6 bases, in that order; junction bases with no gene match: 3. The CDR3 nucleotides are TGTGCCAGCAGTTACGGGACAGGAGGCGAGCAGTACTTC. Translating gives CASSYGTGGEQYF.

The V call is TRBV6-1, the J call TRBJ2-7; D unresolved. This CDR3 is built from 13 residues. Germline lookup yields CDR1 MNHNS and CDR2 SASEGT. Trimming took off 1 base at V and 3 bases at J, with 7 bases between the two ends. CDR3 coding DNA: TGTGCCAGCAGTGAAGTTGGAGTCTACGAGCAGTACTTC. Translated: CASSEVGVYEQYF.